This entry lists 11 T cell receptor beta chains sequenced from one sample in a study of blood T cell repertoires in COVID-19. Data came from immunoSEQ multiplex PCR; TCRdb stores just in-frame clones and leaves some out. This sample yields 20,000 to 30,000 clones, of which nearly 95% are seen a single time; around 2% belongs to the top ten. The material sequenced was peripheral blood. Source of these receptors: a human donor in a cohort sampled during active COVID-19.

The V gene is TRBV14, the J gene TRBJ1-5; D is ambiguous. Germline lookup yields CDR1 SGHDN and CDR2 FVKESK. The CDR3 consists of 13 residues. Deletions cut 5 bases from V and 5 bases from J, with 10 bases between. The CDR3 loop is CASSSDGYQPQHF. In nucleotides, the CDR3 is TGTGCCAGCAGCTCCGACGGGTATCAGCCCCAGCATTTT. Filled out from reference TRBV14 and TRBJ1-5, the complete variable domain reads EAGVTQFPSHSVIEKGQTVTLRCDPISGHDNLYWYRRVMGKEIKFLLHFVKESKQDESGMPNNRFLAERTGGTYSTLKVQPAELEDSGVYFCASSSDGYQPQHFGDGTRLSIL.

The J gene is TRBJ2-2, the V gene TRBV6-6; 8 nucleotides line up with TRBD1. V gave up 5 bases and J gave up 1 base; unmatched junction bases: 3. In germline, CDR1 is MNHNY, CDR2 SVGAGI (reference sequence). The CDR3 totals 15 residues. Here the CDR3 reads CASSPGQGNTGELFF. The CDR3 DNA is TGTGCCAGCAGTCCCGGACAGGGGAACACCGGGGAGCTGTTTTTT.

The V and J genes are TRBV30 and TRBJ1-2; the D gene is possibly TRBD1 (6 bases). This CDR3 has 14 amino acids. Trimming cost V 4 bases and J 2 bases, with 14 bases left between them. Germline assignment: CDR1 GTSNPN and CDR2 SVGIG (reference sequence). CDR3 nucleotide sequence: TGTGCCTGGACGACGGGACACACAAACTATGGCTACACCTTC. Translation: CAWTTGHTNYGYTF.

V usage is TRBV7-2 and J usage is TRBJ2-7; tentatively, D is TRBD1 (5 bases). V lost 1 base and J 2 bases, leaving 9 bases between the germline ends. Germline lookup yields CDR1 SGHTA and CDR2 FQGNSA. The CDR3 is made up of 14 amino acids. The CDR3 region has the DNA TGTGCCAGCAGCTTAGACAGGTACACCTACGAGCAGTACTTC. This gives the protein CASSLDRYTYEQYF.

The gene calls are TRBV27 and TRBJ2-7, with D perhaps matching TRBD2 (6 bases). The germline CDR1 and CDR2 sequences are MNHEY and SMNVEV (reference sequence). The germline V and J ends were trimmed by 3 bases and 0 bases, with 9 bases remaining between them. This CDR3 is 14 amino acids long. The CDR3 loop reads CASSFRGTSYEQYF. As DNA, the CDR3 is TGTGCCAGCAGTTTTCGCGGGACCTCCTACGAGCAGTACTTC.

The chain couples TRBV5-4 to TRBJ1-2; 8 bases match TRBD1. Germline assignment: CDR1 SGHNT and CDR2 YYREEE (reference sequence). The junction had 13 bases not matched to a gene; V was cut back by 6 bases and J by 3 bases. The CDR3 sequence is 16 residues long. This CDR3 reads CASTPQKAGGDYGYTF. CDR3 DNA: TGTGCCAGCACCCCACAAAAGGCAGGGGGCGACTATGGCTACACCTTC.

V and J are TRBV5-1 and TRBJ1-4; D remains unclear. The CDR3 sequence is 15 residues long. V dropped 0 bases and J dropped 4 bases, with 10 bases sitting between them. Germline V gene data show CDR1 as SGHRS and CDR2 as YFSETQ. CDR3 sequence: CASSLEGVNNEKLFF. DNA of the CDR3: TGCGCCAGCAGCTTGGAAGGAGTGAATAATGAAAAACTGTTTTTT.

This chain joins TRBV7-3 and TRBJ2-7; 7 bases are shared with TRBD2. CDR3 length: 13 amino acids. V trimming: 5 bases; J trimming: 2 bases; junction bases outside the gene matches: 3. Per germline, CDR1 SGHTA and CDR2 FQGTGA. DNA of the CDR3: TGTGCCAGCAGCAGCGGGGTTACCTACGAGCAGTACTTC. Protein: CASSSGVTYEQYF. The entire variable domain, with the rest obtained from reference TRBV7-3 and TRBJ2-7, is as follows: GAGVSQTPSNKVTEKGKYVELRCDPISGHTALYWYRQSLGQGPEFLIYFQGTGAADDSGLPNDRFFAVRPEGSVSTLKIQRTERGDSAVYLCASSSGVTYEQYFGPGTRLTVT.

This chain connects TRBV7-3 to TRBJ2-5; 7 nucleotides agree with TRBD2. The length of the CDR3 is 14 residues. J was trimmed by 5 bases and V by 1 base; bases with no gene match: 4. The germline gives CDR1 SGHTA, CDR2 FQGTGA. The DNA for the CDR3 is TGTGCCAGCAGCTTAAAGCCCGGGGGGGAGACCCAGTACTTC. Translating gives CASSLKPGGETQYF. Filled out from reference TRBV7-3 and TRBJ2-5, the complete variable domain reads GAGVSQTPSNKVTEKGKYVELRCDPISGHTALYWYRQSLGQGPEFLIYFQGTGAADDSGLPNDRFFAVRPEGSVSTLKIQRTERGDSAVYLCASSLKPGGETQYFGPGTRLLVL.

The gene calls are TRBV7-3 and TRBJ1-6; 9 bases fit TRBD1. Trimming cost V 3 bases and J 6 bases; bases outside gene matches: 3. The CDR3 consists of 15 residues. Germline values: CDR1 SGHTA, CDR2 FQGTGA. For the CDR3, the DNA is TGTGCCAGCAGCTTGGGGGACAGGGCTAATTCACCCCTCCACTTT. As protein: CASSLGDRANSPLHF.

CDR3 in DNA: TGTGCCAGCAGCCATCGGGCACCAGGGGCTGGAAACACCATATATTTT. It encodes CASSHRAPGAGNTIYF. V usage is TRBV3-1 (or the pseudogene TRBV3-2) and J usage is TRBJ1-3; tentatively, D is TRBD1 (6 bases). Between the trimmed V and J ends, which lost 3 bases and 2 bases, there was a span of 14 bases. Looked up from germline, CDR1 is LGHDT and CDR2 is YNNKEL (reference sequence). CDR3 size: 16 residues.